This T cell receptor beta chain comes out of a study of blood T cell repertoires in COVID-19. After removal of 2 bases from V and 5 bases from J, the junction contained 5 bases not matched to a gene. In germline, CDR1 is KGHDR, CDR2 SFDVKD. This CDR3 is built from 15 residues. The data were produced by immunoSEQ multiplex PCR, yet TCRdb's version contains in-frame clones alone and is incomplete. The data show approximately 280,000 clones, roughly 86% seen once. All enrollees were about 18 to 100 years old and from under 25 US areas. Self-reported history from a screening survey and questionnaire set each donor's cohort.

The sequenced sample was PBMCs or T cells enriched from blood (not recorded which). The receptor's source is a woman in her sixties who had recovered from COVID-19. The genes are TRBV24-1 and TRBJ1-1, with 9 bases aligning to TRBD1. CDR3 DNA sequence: TGTGCCACCAGTGATTCCGGGACAGGGCGGACTGAAGCTTTCTTT. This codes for CATSDSGTGRTEAFF.